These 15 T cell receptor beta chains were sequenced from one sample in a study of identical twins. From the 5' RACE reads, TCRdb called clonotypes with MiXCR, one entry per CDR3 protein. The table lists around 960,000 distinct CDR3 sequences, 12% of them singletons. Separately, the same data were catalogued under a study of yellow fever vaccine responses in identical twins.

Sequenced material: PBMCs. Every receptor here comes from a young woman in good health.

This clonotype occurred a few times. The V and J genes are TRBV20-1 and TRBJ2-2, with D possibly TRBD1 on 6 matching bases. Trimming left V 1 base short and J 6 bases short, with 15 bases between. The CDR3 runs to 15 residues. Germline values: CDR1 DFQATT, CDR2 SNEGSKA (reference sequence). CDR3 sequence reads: CSARGTGTFSGELFF. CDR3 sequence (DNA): TGCAGTGCTAGAGGCACAGGGACATTTTCCGGGGAGCTGTTTTTT.

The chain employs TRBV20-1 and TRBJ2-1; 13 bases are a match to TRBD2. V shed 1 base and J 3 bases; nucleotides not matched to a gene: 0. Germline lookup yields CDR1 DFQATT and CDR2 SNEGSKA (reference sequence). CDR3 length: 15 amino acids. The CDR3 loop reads CSARGTSGGYNEQFF. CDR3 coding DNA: TGCAGTGCTAGAGGGACTAGCGGGGGCTACAATGAGCAGTTCTTC.

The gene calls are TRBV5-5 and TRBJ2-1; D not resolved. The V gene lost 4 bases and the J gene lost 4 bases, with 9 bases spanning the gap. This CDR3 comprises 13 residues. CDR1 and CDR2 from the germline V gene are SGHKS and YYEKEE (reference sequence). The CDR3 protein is CASSPEVYNEQFF. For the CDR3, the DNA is TGTGCCAGCAGCCCAGAGGTGTACAATGAGCAGTTCTTC. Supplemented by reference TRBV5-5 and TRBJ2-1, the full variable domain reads DAGVTQSPTHLIKTRGQQVTLRCSPISGHKSVSWYQQVLGQGPQFIFQYYEKEERGRGNFPDRFSARQFPNYSSELNVNALLLGDSALYLCASSPEVYNEQFFGPGTRLTVL.

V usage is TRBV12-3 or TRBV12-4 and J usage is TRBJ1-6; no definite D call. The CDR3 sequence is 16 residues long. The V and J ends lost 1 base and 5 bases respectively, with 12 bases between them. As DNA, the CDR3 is TGTGCCAGCAGTTTAGTAGGGAGATGGGATAATTCACCCCTCCACTTT. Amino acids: CASSLVGRWDNSPLHF.

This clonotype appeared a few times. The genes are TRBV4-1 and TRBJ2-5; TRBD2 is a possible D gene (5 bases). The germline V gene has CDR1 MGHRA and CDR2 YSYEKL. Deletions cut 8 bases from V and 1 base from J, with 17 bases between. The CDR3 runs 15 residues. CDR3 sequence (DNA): TGCGCCAGCCCAGCTAGTGGGAGTACCCAAGAGACCCAGTACTTC. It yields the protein CASPASGSTQETQYF.

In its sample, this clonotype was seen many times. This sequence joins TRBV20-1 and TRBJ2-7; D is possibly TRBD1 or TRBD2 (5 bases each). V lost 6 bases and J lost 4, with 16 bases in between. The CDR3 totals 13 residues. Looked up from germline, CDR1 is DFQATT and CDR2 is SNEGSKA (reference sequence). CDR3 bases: TGCAGTGCCTCCCCGGGACCTGGGTACGAGCAGTACTTC. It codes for CSASPGPGYEQYF.

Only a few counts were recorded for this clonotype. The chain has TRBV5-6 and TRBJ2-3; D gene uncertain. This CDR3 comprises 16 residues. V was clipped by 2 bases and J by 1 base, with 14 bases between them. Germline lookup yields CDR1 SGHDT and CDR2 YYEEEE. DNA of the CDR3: TGTGCCAGCAGCTTAGACTCGGGCCGGGGCACAGATACGCAGTATTTT. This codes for CASSLDSGRGTDTQYF.

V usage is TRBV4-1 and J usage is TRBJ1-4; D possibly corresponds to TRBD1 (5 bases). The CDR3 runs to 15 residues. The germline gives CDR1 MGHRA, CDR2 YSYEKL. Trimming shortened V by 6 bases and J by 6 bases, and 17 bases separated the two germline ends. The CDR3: CASRATVEGHEKLFF. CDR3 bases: TGCGCCAGCAGGGCGACAGTGGAGGGGCATGAAAAACTGTTTTTT.

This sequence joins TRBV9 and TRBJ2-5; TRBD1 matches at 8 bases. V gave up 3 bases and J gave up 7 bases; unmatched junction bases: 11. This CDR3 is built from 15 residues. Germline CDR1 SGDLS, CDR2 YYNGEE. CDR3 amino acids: CASSAGQGGFGTQYF. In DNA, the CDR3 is TGTGCCAGCAGCGCAGGACAGGGCGGGTTTGGGACCCAGTACTTC.

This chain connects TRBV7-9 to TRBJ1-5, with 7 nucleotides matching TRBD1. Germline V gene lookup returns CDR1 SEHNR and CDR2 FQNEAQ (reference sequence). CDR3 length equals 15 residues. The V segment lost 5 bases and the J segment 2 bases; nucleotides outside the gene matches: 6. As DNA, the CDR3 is TGTGCCAGCAGCCCCATGGGGACAGGCAATCAGCCCCAGCATTTT. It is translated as CASSPMGTGNQPQHF.

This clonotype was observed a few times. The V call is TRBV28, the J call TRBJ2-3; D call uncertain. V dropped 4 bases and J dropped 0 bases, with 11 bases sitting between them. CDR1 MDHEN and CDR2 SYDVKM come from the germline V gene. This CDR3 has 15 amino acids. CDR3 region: CASSSPALSTDTQYF. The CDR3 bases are TGTGCCAGCAGTTCCCCAGCACTGAGCACAGATACGCAGTATTTT.

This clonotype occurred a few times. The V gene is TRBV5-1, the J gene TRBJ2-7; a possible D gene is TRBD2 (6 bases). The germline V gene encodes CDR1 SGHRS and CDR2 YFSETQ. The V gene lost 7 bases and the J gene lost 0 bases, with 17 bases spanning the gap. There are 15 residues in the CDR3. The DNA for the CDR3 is TGCGCCAGCGGGGCGGGGCTGTACCCCTCCTACGAGCAGTACTTC. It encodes CASGAGLYPSYEQYF.

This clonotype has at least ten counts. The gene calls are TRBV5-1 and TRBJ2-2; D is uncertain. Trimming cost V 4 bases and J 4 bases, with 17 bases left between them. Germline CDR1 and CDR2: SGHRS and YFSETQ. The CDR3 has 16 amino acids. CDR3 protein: CASSRNKEPGTGELFF. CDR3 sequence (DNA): TGCGCCAGCAGCCGCAATAAAGAACCTGGCACCGGGGAGCTGTTTTTT. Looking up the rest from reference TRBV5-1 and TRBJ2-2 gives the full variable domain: KAGVTQTPRYLIKTRGQQVTLSCSPISGHRSVSWYQQTPGQGLQFLFEYFSETQRNKGNFPGRFSGRQFSNSRSEMNVSTLELGDSALYLCASSRNKEPGTGELFFGEGSRLTVL.

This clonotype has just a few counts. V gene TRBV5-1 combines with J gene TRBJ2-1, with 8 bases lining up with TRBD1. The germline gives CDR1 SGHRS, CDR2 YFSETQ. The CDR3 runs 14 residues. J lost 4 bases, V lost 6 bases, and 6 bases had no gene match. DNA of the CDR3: TGCGCCAGCAACCCAGGGGGCCCGTACAATGAGCAGTTCTTC. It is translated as CASNPGGPYNEQFF.

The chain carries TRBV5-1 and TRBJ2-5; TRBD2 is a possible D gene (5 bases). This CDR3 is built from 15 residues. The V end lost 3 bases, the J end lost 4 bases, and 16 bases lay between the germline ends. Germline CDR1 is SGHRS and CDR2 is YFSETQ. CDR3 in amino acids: CASSSARVRGETQYF. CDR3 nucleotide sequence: TGCGCCAGCAGCTCCGCCCGGGTCCGGGGAGAGACCCAGTACTTC.